The present entry profiles one TCR beta chain with its context. It has no known antigen specificity. No much larger clone is present one base from it, and per-base qualities are unavailable. The sample originates from a study of PD-1 blockade in mismatch repair-deficient tumors (dated by TCRdb to 2017 to 2019). With respect to the entire study: Between September 2013 and late 2016, the trial enrolled 86 consecutive patients with roughly eleven types of mismatch repair-deficient cancer, all of whom had received prior treatment and were progressing. Deep sequencing of TCR CDR3 regions was used to track tumor-associated T cell clones in peripheral blood of patients responding to PD-1 blockade. The research as a whole found: Clones residing in the tumor, which were often undetectable in blood before treatment, expanded quickly after pembrolizumab and then contracted, generally before radiologic responses.

The germline V gene (reference sequence) provides CDR1 SGHNT and CDR2 YYREEE. Trimming takes 4 bases from V and 7 bases from J, and the germline ends sit 9 bases apart. There are 12 amino acids in the CDR3, from cysteine to phenylalanine inclusive. Left in the record is the CDR3 DNA by itself, 36 bases read in frame from the first base. The protocol used for the library was the immunoSEQ multiplex PCR assay. The clones in this table, taken by TCRdb from immuneACCESS, are in-frame only. Not every clone is retained; where verified, under half of the shortfall comes from an unresolved V gene, and the cause of the rest is unknown. The sample has about 40,000 clones on record, 70% to 90% of them singletons. The ten largest clones take up roughly 4% of the sample. For every enrolled patient, mismatch repair deficiency was confirmed by either polymerase chain reaction or immunohistochemistry. Three patients who responded to pembrolizumab therapy underwent TCR sequencing. The phase II trial prospectively evaluated PD-1 blockade with pembrolizumab in advanced mismatch repair-deficient cancers, independent of tissue of origin. Peripheral blood T cell samples were gathered serially, both before PD-1 blockade started and at multiple time points afterward. Blood sampling time points were reported as weeks after the first dose of pembrolizumab.

Sequences were derived from peripheral blood, sampled approximately 78 weeks after starting pembrolizumab. In this chain, TRBV5-4 is recombined with TRBJ2-1; the D gene remains uncertain. This clonotype was obtained from an adult with mismatch repair-deficient cancer. In nucleotides, the sequence is TGTGCCAGCAGCCCTCAGAGAAATGAGCAGTTCTTC. Its amino acids are CASSPQRNEQFF. Beyond the CDR3, the reference TRBV5-4 and TRBJ2-1 genes provide the residues; the full variable domain reads: ETGVTQSPTHLIKTRGQQVTLRCSSQSGHNTVSWYQQALGQGPQFIFQYYREEENGRGNFPPRFSGLQFPNYSSELNVNALELDDSALYLCASSPQRNEQFFGPGTRLTVL.